Here is one TCR beta chain with its context. Its specific antigen is unknown. No much larger clone exists at a distance of one base, and base qualities are not known. This record comes from a study of blood T cell repertoires in COVID-19 (TCRdb year 2020). Study-wide context: Samples covering the acute and convalescent phases of COVID-19 were provided by collaborators in the United States, Italy and Spain. Subjects who had been exposed to COVID-19, were actively infected with it, or had recovered from it provided the deeply sampled blood TCRbeta repertoires that made up the dataset. The repertoires were released in a freely available public database meant as a resource for research on the immune response to SARS-CoV-2. Sample metadata almost always included a de-identified subject ID, COVID-19 status, age in years and sex. Where available, HLA class I and class II types were obtained from metadata supplied by the sample provider rather than from assay-based typing. The material from the prospective study consisted of cDNA or gDNA derived from T cells, B-cell-depleted T cells, or PBMCs. Samples came from the ongoing ImmuneRACE study (first 160 participants) plus 1,254 subjects from 6 global collaborators. The paper as a whole reports these results and caveats: How much clinical and demographic metadata was included differed by source and by participant, and the metadata was provided uncurated.

V loses 3 bases, J loses 5 bases, and the germline ends lie 11 bases apart. From the cysteine up to the phenylalanine, the CDR3 has a length of 14 residues. The DNA shown is the 42-base CDR3, in frame from base 1. The germline V gene encodes CDR1 LNHDA and CDR2 SQIVND (reference sequence). Collaborating institutions collected whole blood in K2EDTA tubes following their own protocols. For TCRbeta analysis, collaborator samples were shipped as frozen whole blood, as isolated PBMCs, or as DNA extracted from either sample type. The immunoSEQ Assay, a bias-controlled multiplex PCR, was used to amplify TCRbeta CDR3 regions from genomic DNA. Concerning the study's data processing: The number of nucleated cells in each sample was estimated from the amplification of reference gene primers within the assay. To quantify the absolute abundance of each unique TCRbeta CDR3 rearrangement, sequence reads were collapsed and filtered. For each sample, productive Simpson clonality was calculated as the square root of Simpson's diversity index across productive rearrangements. As stored in TCRdb, this immuneACCESS dataset retains in-frame rearrangements with V and J assigned. A fraction of the clones does not appear; measured against another copy, unresolved V genes explain less than half of the discrepancy, and the remainder lacks a known reason. Clonal size and the V and J genes are those of that table, whereas D and trimming came from the DNA. For this sample the table gives under 200,000 clones, of which roughly 80% were detected only once. Together, the top ten hold 2.5% to 3% of the sample.

This receptor chain uses TRBV19 and TRBJ1-5; perhaps TRBD1 is the D gene, with 6 bases matching. The sample was peripheral blood. This sequence was found in a man in his 70s with acute or convalescent COVID-19. In nucleotide form, the sequence is TGTGCCAGTAGTATCCGGGACACCGATCAGCCCCAGCATTTT. It specifies CASSIRDTDQPQHF.